The 32 T cell receptor beta chains in this list originate from one sample, sequenced in a study of spatial heterogeneity in lung cancer. General study points: Counts of expanded alpha and beta TCRs within tumors tracked the tumor nonsynonymous mutation count.

TCRdb re-analysed the 5' RACE reads in MiXCR, keeping a single row per CDR3 protein. The sample holds more than 15,000 distinct CDR3 sequences, 5% to 8% seen once. The time point was: sample taken at primary tumor resection. Antigens for these TCRs are unknown. The sequenced sample was lung tumor tissue, obtained at surgery. The receptors originated from a male donor with early-stage non-small cell lung cancer.

This clonotype occurred many times. The library was prepared for alpha chains; this beta chain is a stray read, so its frequency means little. The chain carries TRBV6-1 and TRBJ2-3; unclear D gene. This CDR3 is 12 amino acids long. Germline CDR1 and CDR2: MNHNS and SASEGT. Trimming took 3 bases from V and 7 from J, leaving 8 bases between them. As DNA, the CDR3 is TGTGCCAGCAGTGAGAACATATATACGCAGTATTTT. It yields the protein CASSENIYTQYF.

This clonotype is labeled medium-sized (0.01 to 0.1%). As an off-target read in a library built for alpha chains, this beta chain has a frequency of little significance. The V gene is TRBV7-8, the J gene TRBJ2-3; 14 bases are a match to TRBD2. The CDR3 is 17 amino acids. Germline CDR1 is SGHVS and CDR2 is FQNEAQ. The V segment lost 5 bases and the J segment 2 bases; nucleotides outside the gene matches: 6. The DNA for the CDR3 is TGTGCCAGCAGCCCTGGGACTAGCGGGGGCCTCACAGATACGCAGTATTTT. Protein: CASSPGTSGGLTDTQYF.

This clonotype occurred many times. This beta chain is an off-target read within a library intended for alpha chains, so its frequency means little. The chain joins TRBV30 to TRBJ2-1, with 7 bases lining up with TRBD1. From germline, CDR1 is GTSNPN and CDR2 SVGIG (reference sequence). Losses at the gene ends were 4 bases for V and 5 bases for J; bases not matched to a gene: 8. The CDR3 has 14 residues. The DNA for the CDR3 is TGTGCCTGGACAACGGGACAGAGCCACAATGAGCAGTTCTTC. This sequence encodes CAWTTGQSHNEQFF.

This clonotype was detected ten times or more. This beta chain is an off-target read within a library intended for alpha chains, so its frequency means little. V and J are TRBV7-9 and TRBJ2-7; D may be TRBD1 (6 bases). Germline lookup yields CDR1 SEHNR and CDR2 FQNEAQ (reference sequence). This CDR3 contains 12 residues. V lost 4 bases to trimming and J lost 6 bases, with 10 bases between them. The CDR3 DNA reads as TGTGCCAGCAGCTCACAGGGATCCGAGCAGTACTTC. Its translation is CASSSQGSEQYF. Full variable domain (outside the CDR3, taken from reference TRBV7-9 and TRBJ2-7): DTGVSQNPRHKITKRGQNVTFRCDPISEHNRLYWYRQTLGQGPEFLTYFQNEAQLEKSRLLSDRFSAERPKGSFSTLEIQRTEQGDSAMYLCASSSQGSEQYFGPGTRLTVT.

This clonotype showed up many times. Because the library targeted alpha chains, this beta chain is an off-target read whose size means little. V is TRBV5-6 and J is TRBJ2-1; 9 nucleotides align to TRBD1. The CDR3 has 15 residues. J lost 2 bases, V lost 4 bases, and 4 bases had no gene match. Germline CDR1 reads SGHDT; CDR2 reads YYEEEE. The CDR3 region has the DNA TGTGCCAGCAGCCTGCGGGACAGGGCCTACAATGAGCAGTTCTTC. Translating gives CASSLRDRAYNEQFF. The complete variable domain, with remaining parts taken from reference TRBV5-6 and TRBJ2-1, reads DAGVTQSPTHLIKTRGQQVTLRCSPKSGHDTVSWYQQALGQGPQFIFQYYEEEERQRGNFPDRFSGHQFPNYSSELNVNALLLGDSALYLCASSLRDRAYNEQFFGPGTRLTVL.

This clonotype was picked up many times. As an off-target read in a library built for alpha chains, this beta chain has a frequency of little significance. This chain uses TRBV7-6 with TRBJ2-7; a weak D match, TRBD1 (7 bases). The length of the CDR3 is 13 residues. Germline CDR1 and CDR2: SGHVS and FNYEAQ. Between the trimmed V and J ends, which lost 5 bases and 2 bases, there was a span of 10 bases. The CDR3 DNA follows: TGTGCCAGCAGCGGAGGGACAGCCTACGAGCAGTACTTC. Translation gives CASSGGTAYEQYF.

This clonotype is deemed medium-sized (0.01 to 0.1%). This beta chain is off target for a library built for alpha chains, so its abundance means little. The rearrangement links TRBV20-1 to TRBJ1-5; the D gene is possibly TRBD1 (6 bases). In germline, CDR1 is DFQATT, CDR2 SNEGSKA (reference sequence). The CDR3 length is 13 residues. The V end lost 3 bases, the J end lost 4 bases, and 10 bases lay between the germline ends. CDR3 nucleotide sequence: TGCAGTGCTAGTACAGGGCCAAATCAGCCCCAGCATTTT. As protein: CSASTGPNQPQHF.

This clonotype was observed once. With the library built for alpha chains, this beta chain is off target and its frequency is not meaningful. The V call is TRBV7-6, the J call TRBJ2-1; 10 positions match TRBD1. Germline trimming cut 6 bases from V and 7 bases from J; bases unmatched to any gene: 9. Germline loops: CDR1 SGHVS, CDR2 FNYEAQ. There are 15 residues in the CDR3. CDR3: CASRLEDRGWNEQFF. In DNA form, the CDR3 reads TGTGCCAGCAGACTTGAGGACAGGGGGTGGAATGAGCAGTTCTTC.

Ten or more counts support this clonotype. This beta chain is a stray sequence in a library constructed for alpha chains; its clone size is not meaningful. The chain couples TRBV27 to TRBJ2-1, with D uncertain. The CDR3 loop spans 14 amino acids. Trimming shortened V by 0 bases and J by 7 bases, and 10 bases separated the two germline ends. Germline V gives CDR1 MNHEY, CDR2 SMNVEV (reference sequence). DNA for the CDR3: TGTGCCAGCAGTTTATCTGGTTTCCCTAATGAGCAGTTCTTC. It specifies CASSLSGFPNEQFF.

The table lists this clonotype with many counts. Being off target in a library aimed at alpha chains, this beta chain has a size of little meaning. The chain joins TRBV2 to TRBJ1-1; TRBD1 matches at 7 bases. From germline, CDR1 is SNHLY and CDR2 FYNNEI. Trimming at V came to 4 bases and at J to 0 bases, leaving 8 bases not matched to a gene. The CDR3 extends over 16 amino acids. The DNA of the CDR3 is TGTGCCAGCAGTGGACAGGGAGTCCTCATGAACACTGAAGCTTTCTTT. Translated, it gives CASSGQGVLMNTEAFF.

This clonotype was counted ten times or more. This beta chain slipped into a library made for alpha chains as a stray read, so its size is not meaningful. This chain uses TRBV28 with TRBJ2-6, with 7 bases aligning to TRBD1. Germline V gives CDR1 MDHEN, CDR2 SYDVKM. Losses at the gene ends were 5 bases for V and 12 bases for J; bases not matched to a gene: 4. This CDR3 has 12 residues. This CDR3 is CASSTGQFVLTF. In DNA form, the CDR3 reads TGTGCCAGCAGTACGGGACAGTTCGTCCTGACTTTC.

This clonotype came up many times. As an off-target read in a library built for alpha chains, this beta chain has a frequency of little significance. The J gene is TRBJ2-5, the V gene TRBV2; 8 nucleotides align to TRBD2. The CDR3 has 13 amino acids. Germline V gene lookup returns CDR1 SNHLY and CDR2 FYNNEI. With 7 bases clipped from V and 4 bases from J, the junction kept 5 bases outside the gene matches. The CDR3 here is CASTLGLAETQYF. The CDR3 coding sequence is TGTGCCAGCACCCTTGGACTAGCAGAGACCCAGTACTTC.

This clonotype was counted many times. As an off-target read in a library built for alpha chains, this beta chain has a frequency of little significance. The chain carries TRBV7-2 and TRBJ1-4, with D possibly being TRBD1 (5 bases). Germline lookup yields CDR1 SGHTA and CDR2 FQGNSA. The V and J ends lost 5 bases and 0 bases respectively, with 10 bases between them. CDR3 length: 15 amino acids. CDR3 residues: CASSPGPSTNEKLFF. In nucleotides, the CDR3 is TGTGCCAGCAGCCCGGGGCCTTCAACTAATGAAAAACTGTTTTTT.

This clonotype was seen ten or more times. A library made for alpha chains picked up this beta chain off target, so its size means little. The chain carries TRBV7-8 and TRBJ1-2; TRBD1 is a possible D gene (6 bases). Looked up from germline, CDR1 is SGHVS and CDR2 is FQNEAQ. The V and J ends lost 2 bases and 4 bases respectively, with 11 bases between them. This CDR3 comprises 14 residues. CDR3 amino acids: CASSLRDKLYGYTF. The CDR3, as DNA: TGTGCCAGCAGCTTAAGGGACAAACTCTATGGCTACACCTTC.

This clonotype occurred a few times. For a library built for alpha chains, this beta chain is a stray read; little rests on its size. The chain uses TRBV7-9 and TRBJ2-6, with 8 bases lining up with TRBD1. The V segment lost 6 bases and the J segment 7 bases; nucleotides outside the gene matches: 8. Germline V gives CDR1 SEHNR, CDR2 FQNEAQ (reference sequence). The CDR3 loop spans 15 amino acids. The CDR3 nucleotides read TGTGCCAGCAGAGCCACAGGGGGTCTTGCCAACGTCCTGACTTTC. It codes for CASRATGGLANVLTF.

This clonotype was seen repeatedly, ten times or more. This beta chain is a stray sequence in a library constructed for alpha chains; its clone size is not meaningful. The chain combines TRBV20-1 with TRBJ2-7; TRBD2 agrees at 8 bases. The V gene's germline CDR1 is DFQATT and CDR2 SNEGSKA (reference sequence). The CDR3 contains 14 residues. The V segment lost 1 base and the J segment 2 bases; nucleotides outside the gene matches: 4. The CDR3: CSARVSGLAYEQYF. Here the CDR3 DNA reads TGCAGTGCTAGAGTCTCGGGACTAGCCTACGAGCAGTACTTC.

At least ten counts were recorded for this clonotype. This beta chain lies outside the target of a library built for alpha chains; its clone size means little. The genes are TRBV6-4 and TRBJ2-2, with TRBD1 matching 7 bases. The trim removed 6 bases at V and 5 bases at J, leaving 6 bases unmatched. From germline, CDR1 is MRHNA and CDR2 SNTAGT. The CDR3 loop spans 14 amino acids. CDR3 protein: CASSRQGDTGELFF. CDR3 coding DNA: TGTGCCAGCAGCCGACAGGGTGATACCGGGGAGCTGTTTTTT.

Ten or more counts support this clonotype. Being off target in a library aimed at alpha chains, this beta chain has a size of little meaning. V is TRBV20-1 and J is TRBJ2-4; D remains unclear. CDR1 is DFQATT and CDR2 is SNEGSKA in the germline V gene (reference sequence). V was pared by 2 bases and J by 3 bases, with 17 bases between. The CDR3 runs to 16 residues. The CDR3 DNA is TGCAGTGCTAGATCCAGTCTCATGCGCGGCAAAAACATTCAGTACTTC. Its translation: CSARSSLMRGKNIQYF.

This clonotype was counted many times. The library was designed around alpha chains, so this beta chain is a stray read whose abundance carries little weight. The chain couples TRBV4-3 to TRBJ2-7; 8 bases fit TRBD1. CDR3 length: 15 residues. With V trimmed by 4 bases and J by 4 bases, 9 bases remained unmatched. CDR1 is LGHNA and CDR2 is YSLEER in the germline V gene. CDR3 region: CASSPAPGQAYEQYF. The CDR3 DNA reads TGCGCCAGCAGCCCGGCCCCGGGACAGGCTTACGAGCAGTACTTC.

This clonotype was counted at least ten times. This beta chain is an off-target read within a library intended for alpha chains, so its frequency means little. The genes are TRBV5-1 and TRBJ2-5; TRBD1 might be the D (5 bases). Germline loops: CDR1 SGHRS, CDR2 YFSETQ. CDR3 length: 14 amino acids. V lost 4 bases, J lost 3 bases, and 13 bases lay in between. The CDR3 DNA is TGCGCCAGCAGCCGTGACAGCTCCGAAGAGACCCAGTACTTC. Its protein is CASSRDSSEETQYF.

This clonotype was recorded at least ten times. This beta chain was picked up by a library intended for alpha chains and is off target, so its count carries little meaning. The rearrangement uses TRBV12-5 and TRBJ2-7; D gene uncertain. Looked up from germline, CDR1 is LGHNT and CDR2 is FRNRAP. Between the trimmed V and J ends, which lost 1 base and 7 bases, there was a span of 11 bases. This CDR3 is 13 amino acids long. The CDR3 DNA sequence: TGTGCTAGTGGTTTGGAGGCGCCATGGGAGCAGTACTTC. Translation gives CASGLEAPWEQYF.

As for this clonotype: Because the library targeted alpha chains, this beta chain is an off-target read whose size means little. The gene calls are TRBV10-3 and TRBJ1-4; D uncertain. V lost 3 bases to trimming and J lost 7 bases, with 12 bases between them. CDR1 ENHRY and CDR2 SYGVKD come from the germline V gene. The CDR3 loop spans 14 amino acids. The DNA of the CDR3 is TGTGCCATCAGTGATTTTCGAGGCGGTGAAAAACTGTTTTTT. Translation: CAISDFRGGEKLFF.

This clonotype was counted many times. The library was built for alpha chains, so this beta chain is an off-target read and its size means little. J is TRBJ2-7 and V is TRBV7-9; 7 positions match TRBD2. The germline CDR1 and CDR2 sequences are SEHNR and FQNEAQ (reference sequence). V lost 5 bases and J lost 5; bases outside the gene matches: 9. The CDR3 sequence is 14 residues long. This chain's CDR3 is CASSLLGLVHEQYF. CDR3 coding DNA: TGTGCCAGCAGCCTCCTAGGACTAGTTCACGAGCAGTACTTC.

Ten or more counts support this clonotype. Found in a library prepared for alpha chains, this beta chain is an off-target read, and its abundance has little meaning. V usage is TRBV20-1 and J usage is TRBJ2-7, with TRBD2 matching 9 bases. J gave up 6 bases and V 6 bases, and 15 bases lay outside the gene matches. The CDR3 is 15 amino acids. Germline V gene data show CDR1 as DFQATT and CDR2 as SNEGSKA (reference sequence). Here the CDR3 DNA reads TGCAGTGCACCGACTCCCCTCGCTAGCGGGACCGAGCAGTACTTC. Its translation: CSAPTPLASGTEQYF.

There are many counts of this clonotype. The size of this beta chain means little, since it is a stray read in a library made for alpha chains. The CDR3 region has the DNA TGTGCCAGCAGCTTAGCCCAGGGACTCTCCTACGAGCAGTACTTC. Translating it yields CASSLAQGLSYEQYF. The chain joins TRBV7-2 to TRBJ2-7; tentatively, D is TRBD2 (6 bases). V dropped 0 bases and J dropped 0 bases, with 9 bases sitting between them. Germline assignment: CDR1 SGHTA and CDR2 FQGNSA. This CDR3 has 15 residues.

This clonotype has a count of ten or more. Within a library made for alpha chains, this beta chain is off target, and its count is uninformative. The chain carries TRBV20-1 and TRBJ1-2; D might be TRBD1 (5 bases). From germline, CDR1 is DFQATT and CDR2 SNEGSKA (reference sequence). The CDR3 spans 12 residues. Trimming stripped 0 bases from V and 6 bases from J, with 8 bases between. CDR3 loop: CSARDRVDGYTF. CDR3 nucleotide sequence: TGCAGTGCTAGAGACAGGGTTGATGGCTACACCTTC.

This clonotype was counted at least ten times. As an off-target read in a library built for alpha chains, this beta chain has a frequency of little significance. The chain employs TRBV27 and TRBJ1-4; D perhaps matches TRBD1 (5 bases). With 5 bases removed from V and 10 bases from J, the gap between germline ends came to 20 bases. This CDR3 comprises 15 residues. CDR1 MNHEY and CDR2 SMNVEV come from the germline V gene (reference sequence). CDR3 amino acids: CASSMSGTAHGKLFF. CDR3 nucleotides: TGTGCCAGCAGTATGAGCGGGACTGCGCATGGAAAACTGTTTTTT.

In regard to this clonotype: Little can be read into the size of this beta chain, an off-target read in a library designed for alpha chains. The chain uses TRBV11-2 and TRBJ2-1; 9 bases match TRBD2. J was trimmed by 4 bases and V by 2 bases; bases with no gene match: 12. The CDR3 extends over 18 amino acids. The germline V gene encodes CDR1 SGHAT and CDR2 FQNNGV. The chain's CDR3 is CASSLPPPLAGRYNEQFF. CDR3 sequence (DNA): TGTGCCAGCAGCTTACCGCCCCCTCTAGCGGGAAGGTACAATGAGCAGTTCTTC.

By proportion, this clonotype is medium-sized. The library was designed around alpha chains, so this beta chain is a stray read whose abundance carries little weight. V is TRBV3-1 and J is TRBJ1-1; a weak D match, TRBD1 (6 bases). This CDR3 contains 13 residues. Trimming took 9 bases from V and 4 from J, leaving 15 bases between them. Germline CDR1 LGHDT, CDR2 YNNKEL (reference sequence). This CDR3 reads CASTGWGGTEAFF. The CDR3 nucleotides are TGTGCCAGTACAGGGTGGGGGGGCACTGAAGCTTTCTTT.

This clonotype was seen ten or more times. A library made for alpha chains picked up this beta chain off target, so its size means little. The rearrangement links TRBV28 to TRBJ2-7, with TRBD2 as a possible D gene (5 bases). This CDR3 has 14 amino acids. Per the germline V gene, CDR1 is MDHEN and CDR2 is SYDVKM. Between the trimmed V and J ends, which lost 6 bases and 5 bases, there was a span of 17 bases. The CDR3, as DNA: TGTGCCAGCAGCCCTCCCGGGGTGGTAAACGAGCAGTACTTC. Its protein product is CASSPPGVVNEQYF.

This clonotype has at least ten counts. The size of this beta chain means little, since it is a stray read in a library made for alpha chains. This sequence joins TRBV12-3 or TRBV12-4 and TRBJ2-3, with no clear D. The CDR3 loop spans 14 amino acids. Trimming took off 5 bases at V and 1 base at J, with 10 bases between the two ends. As DNA, the CDR3 is TGTGCCAGCAGTACCGGACCCGGCACAGATACGCAGTATTTT. This translates into CASSTGPGTDTQYF.

Points on this clonotype: As an off-target read in a library built for alpha chains, this beta chain has a frequency of little significance. The chain combines TRBV11-3 with TRBJ1-1; D is uncertain. Germline loops: CDR1 SGHNT, CDR2 YENEEA. V was pared by 0 bases and J by 5 bases, with 7 bases between. The CDR3 is 13 amino acids. This CDR3 is CASSLDRVTEAFF. For the CDR3, the DNA is TGTGCCAGCAGCTTAGATCGGGTAACTGAAGCTTTCTTT. Full variable domain (rest looked up from reference TRBV11-3 and TRBJ1-1): EAGVVQSPRYKIIEKKQPVAFWCNPISGHNTLYWYLQNLGQGPELLIRYENEEAVDDSQLPKDRFSAERLKGVDSTLKIQPAELGDSAVYLCASSLDRVTEAFFGQGTRLTVV.